What follows are 8 T cell receptor beta chains derived from one specimen sequenced in a study of T cells in Graves' hyperthyroidism and ophthalmopathy. RNA transcripts provided the source from which TCR beta CDR3 regions were amplified. HTBI primers drove first-round RT-PCR of the TCR CDR3. TCRdb reprocessed the multiplex PCR reads via MiXCR and lists one record per CDR3 protein. Altogether 350,000 to 450,000 distinct CDR3 sequences are present, roughly 14% being singletons, with the ten largest covering more than 9.5%. Sample: blood. The origin of the receptors is a woman in her sixties or seventies with Graves' hyperthyroidism.

In its sample, this clonotype was seen a few times. The chain carries TRBV9 and TRBJ2-5, with a tentative D call TRBD1 (6 bases). Trimming removed 1 base from V and 0 bases from J, with 10 bases in between. Germline V lookup: CDR1 SGDLS, CDR2 YYNGEE. The CDR3 has 15 amino acids. CDR3: CASSVPYRDQETQYF. As DNA, the CDR3 is TGTGCCAGCAGCGTACCTTACAGGGACCAAGAGACCCAGTACTTC. The variable domain in full, completed from reference TRBV9 and TRBJ2-5, reads DSGVTQTPKHLITATGQRVTLRCSPRSGDLSVYWYQQSLDQGLQFLIQYYNGEERAKGNILERFSAQQFPDLHSELNLSSLELGDSALYFCASSVPYRDQETQYFGPGTRLLVL.

This clonotype was counted many times. The chain is built from TRBV15 and TRBJ2-7; D gene unclear. V dropped 0 bases and J dropped 3 bases, with 9 bases sitting between them. CDR1 and CDR2 (germline): LNHNV, YYDKDF (reference sequence). CDR3 length: 14 residues. This CDR3 is CATSRDPQDYEQYF. The CDR3 DNA is TGTGCCACCAGCAGAGACCCCCAGGACTACGAGCAGTACTTC.

This clonotype was detected ten times or more. The V call is TRBV29-1, the J call TRBJ1-1; a weak D match, TRBD1 (5 bases). CDR1 SQVTM and CDR2 ANQGSEA come from the germline V gene. The CDR3 sequence is 17 residues long. V was pared by 5 bases and J by 1 base, with 23 bases between. CDR3 region: CSVRGSPRRGKNTEAFF. CDR3 sequence (DNA): TGCAGCGTTAGGGGTTCTCCTAGACGGGGAAAGAACACTGAAGCTTTCTTT.

The J gene is TRBJ1-2, the V gene TRBV9; a weak D match, TRBD1 (6 bases). The CDR3 covers 15 residues. Trimming stripped 0 bases from V and 3 bases from J, with 12 bases between. Germline values: CDR1 SGDLS, CDR2 YYNGEE. The DNA for the CDR3 is TGTGCCAGCAGCGTAGACCATACAGGGCACTATGGCTACACCTTC. Its protein product is CASSVDHTGHYGYTF.

This clonotype came up many times. The genes are TRBV6-1 and TRBJ2-1; 11 bases fit TRBD2. Germline loops: CDR1 MNHNS, CDR2 SASEGT. CDR3 length: 18 residues. Trimming at V came to 1 base and at J to 10 bases, leaving 15 bases not matched to a gene. CDR3 coding DNA: TGTGCCAGCAGTGAAGTACCTACAATAGCGGGAGGGCTTAGCGAGCAGTTCTTC. Translation gives CASSEVPTIAGGLSEQFF.

This clonotype was detected ten times or more. This sequence joins TRBV2 and TRBJ2-3, with D hard to call. Germline lookup yields CDR1 SNHLY and CDR2 FYNNEI. The CDR3 runs to 11 residues. The V and J ends lost 4 bases and 5 bases respectively, with 4 bases between them. CDR3 sequence: CASSVVDTQYF. CDR3 nucleotide sequence: TGTGCCAGCAGTGTCGTAGATACGCAGTATTTT.

This clonotype was observed many times. This chain links TRBV28 with TRBJ2-5; D gene ambiguous. In germline, CDR1 is MDHEN, CDR2 SYDVKM. The length of the CDR3 is 14 residues. The V end was cut by 2 bases, the J end by 5 bases, with 12 bases between. This CDR3 reads CASSLKMGWETQYF. The CDR3 DNA is TGTGCCAGCAGTTTAAAAATGGGGTGGGAGACCCAGTACTTC.

In this sample, this clonotype turned up many times. This chain links TRBV5-1 with TRBJ1-6; D remains unclear. Deletions cut 5 bases from V and 3 bases from J, with 6 bases between. The CDR3 extends over 13 amino acids. Germline lookup yields CDR1 SGHRS and CDR2 YFSETQ. CDR3 sequence (DNA): TGCGCCAGCAGGACGGGCTATAATTCACCCCTCCACTTT. It codes for CASRTGYNSPLHF.